This T cell receptor (beta chain) was sequenced for a study of Tregs in tolerant kidney transplant recipients. Profiled with immunoSEQ multiplex PCR; TCRdb holds only in-frame clones, not every one. There are tens of thousands of clones in the sample; over 85% occur only once, and about 1.5% lies in the top ten. The V gene end was trimmed by 2 bases and the J gene end by 1 base; junction bases not matched to a gene: 5. The CDR3 is made up of 15 amino acids. CDR1 is SGDLS, CDR2 YYNGEE, per germline. Related graft donors supplied nonmyeloablative bone marrow transplants, and mixed chimerism was transient.

This sample comprised CD4+ T cells from blood (PBMCs), obtained 12 months after the transplant. The gene calls are TRBV9 and TRBJ2-7; 8 nucleotides match TRBD2. The sequence derives from a human patient who received a combined kidney and bone marrow transplant. Some of these T cells may belong to the graft donor. The CDR3 DNA reads as TGTGCCAGCAGCGTGTCTAGCGGGCCTTCCTACGAGCAGTACTTC. Its translation is CASSVSSGPSYEQYF.